Following are 6 T cell receptor beta chains from one sample sequenced in a study of glioma-infiltrating T cells after dendritic cell vaccination. Sequencing was performed with immunoSEQ multiplex PCR; in TCRdb, only in-frame clones are kept and a portion is missing. The data show about 92,000 clones, just over 85% seen once. This specimen consisted of blood, obtained before dendritic cell vaccination. These receptors originate from a human donor with glioblastoma.

V usage is TRBV11-2 and J usage is TRBJ1-5; D uncertain. CDR3 length equals 14 residues. Trimming left V 1 base short and J 5 bases short, with 9 bases between. Looked up from germline, CDR1 is SGHAT and CDR2 is FQNNGV. The CDR3 reads CASSLGPVDQPQHF. In DNA form, the CDR3 reads TGTGCCAGCAGCTTAGGGCCAGTTGATCAGCCCCAGCATTTT. Complete variable domain (other parts from reference TRBV11-2 and TRBJ1-5): EAGVAQSPRYKIIEKRQSVAFWCNPISGHATLYWYQQILGQGPKLLIQFQNNGVVDDSQLPKDRFSAERLKGVDSTLKIQPAKLEDSAVYLCASSLGPVDQPQHFGDGTRLSIL.

The chain combines TRBV5-1 with TRBJ2-1; 9 positions match TRBD2. This CDR3 region has 18 residues. Germline CDR1 reads SGHRS; CDR2 reads YFSETQ. After removal of 1 base from V and 4 bases from J, the junction contained 12 bases not matched to a gene. Written as DNA, the CDR3 is TGCGCCAGCAGCTTGCAACCTGTGGGTAGCGGGGGATACAATGAGCAGTTCTTC. It specifies CASSLQPVGSGGYNEQFF.

The J gene is TRBJ2-3, the V gene TRBV29-1, with D perhaps matching TRBD1 (6 bases). CDR1 is SQVTM and CDR2 is ANQGSEA in the germline V gene. The CDR3 runs 13 residues. Trimming pared 4 bases from V and 2 bases from J, leaving 10 bases between. The CDR3 loop reads CSVAGQITDTQYF. The CDR3 nucleotides are TGCAGCGTTGCCGGACAGATCACAGATACGCAGTATTTT.

This clone is a singleton in its sample. This chain uses TRBV5-1 with TRBJ2-3; tentatively, D is TRBD1 (6 bases). Trimming took 1 base from V and 4 from J, leaving 13 bases between them. The germline CDR1 and CDR2 sequences are SGHRS and YFSETQ. The CDR3 sequence is 15 residues long. CDR3 sequence (DNA): TGCGCCAGCAGCTTGCGCGTCAGGGGTGCAGATACGCAGTATTTT. Its protein product is CASSLRVRGADTQYF.

The V call is TRBV13, the J call TRBJ1-3; D is uncertain. Germline lookup yields CDR1 PRHDT and CDR2 FYEKMQ (reference sequence). The CDR3 contains 14 residues. Deletions cut 1 base from V and 0 bases from J, with 4 bases between. CDR3: CASSLDRSGNTIYF. CDR3 nucleotides: TGTGCCAGCAGCTTAGATCGCTCTGGAAACACCATATATTTT.

This chain links TRBV27 with TRBJ1-5; 8 positions match TRBD1. This CDR3 is built from 15 residues. The V gene's germline CDR1 is MNHEY and CDR2 SMNVEV (reference sequence). V dropped 5 bases and J dropped 2; count of bases not matched to a gene: 5. The CDR3 bases are TGTGCCAGCAGTCCAGGGGGCTGGGGCAATCAGCCCCAGCATTTT. It codes for CASSPGGWGNQPQHF.